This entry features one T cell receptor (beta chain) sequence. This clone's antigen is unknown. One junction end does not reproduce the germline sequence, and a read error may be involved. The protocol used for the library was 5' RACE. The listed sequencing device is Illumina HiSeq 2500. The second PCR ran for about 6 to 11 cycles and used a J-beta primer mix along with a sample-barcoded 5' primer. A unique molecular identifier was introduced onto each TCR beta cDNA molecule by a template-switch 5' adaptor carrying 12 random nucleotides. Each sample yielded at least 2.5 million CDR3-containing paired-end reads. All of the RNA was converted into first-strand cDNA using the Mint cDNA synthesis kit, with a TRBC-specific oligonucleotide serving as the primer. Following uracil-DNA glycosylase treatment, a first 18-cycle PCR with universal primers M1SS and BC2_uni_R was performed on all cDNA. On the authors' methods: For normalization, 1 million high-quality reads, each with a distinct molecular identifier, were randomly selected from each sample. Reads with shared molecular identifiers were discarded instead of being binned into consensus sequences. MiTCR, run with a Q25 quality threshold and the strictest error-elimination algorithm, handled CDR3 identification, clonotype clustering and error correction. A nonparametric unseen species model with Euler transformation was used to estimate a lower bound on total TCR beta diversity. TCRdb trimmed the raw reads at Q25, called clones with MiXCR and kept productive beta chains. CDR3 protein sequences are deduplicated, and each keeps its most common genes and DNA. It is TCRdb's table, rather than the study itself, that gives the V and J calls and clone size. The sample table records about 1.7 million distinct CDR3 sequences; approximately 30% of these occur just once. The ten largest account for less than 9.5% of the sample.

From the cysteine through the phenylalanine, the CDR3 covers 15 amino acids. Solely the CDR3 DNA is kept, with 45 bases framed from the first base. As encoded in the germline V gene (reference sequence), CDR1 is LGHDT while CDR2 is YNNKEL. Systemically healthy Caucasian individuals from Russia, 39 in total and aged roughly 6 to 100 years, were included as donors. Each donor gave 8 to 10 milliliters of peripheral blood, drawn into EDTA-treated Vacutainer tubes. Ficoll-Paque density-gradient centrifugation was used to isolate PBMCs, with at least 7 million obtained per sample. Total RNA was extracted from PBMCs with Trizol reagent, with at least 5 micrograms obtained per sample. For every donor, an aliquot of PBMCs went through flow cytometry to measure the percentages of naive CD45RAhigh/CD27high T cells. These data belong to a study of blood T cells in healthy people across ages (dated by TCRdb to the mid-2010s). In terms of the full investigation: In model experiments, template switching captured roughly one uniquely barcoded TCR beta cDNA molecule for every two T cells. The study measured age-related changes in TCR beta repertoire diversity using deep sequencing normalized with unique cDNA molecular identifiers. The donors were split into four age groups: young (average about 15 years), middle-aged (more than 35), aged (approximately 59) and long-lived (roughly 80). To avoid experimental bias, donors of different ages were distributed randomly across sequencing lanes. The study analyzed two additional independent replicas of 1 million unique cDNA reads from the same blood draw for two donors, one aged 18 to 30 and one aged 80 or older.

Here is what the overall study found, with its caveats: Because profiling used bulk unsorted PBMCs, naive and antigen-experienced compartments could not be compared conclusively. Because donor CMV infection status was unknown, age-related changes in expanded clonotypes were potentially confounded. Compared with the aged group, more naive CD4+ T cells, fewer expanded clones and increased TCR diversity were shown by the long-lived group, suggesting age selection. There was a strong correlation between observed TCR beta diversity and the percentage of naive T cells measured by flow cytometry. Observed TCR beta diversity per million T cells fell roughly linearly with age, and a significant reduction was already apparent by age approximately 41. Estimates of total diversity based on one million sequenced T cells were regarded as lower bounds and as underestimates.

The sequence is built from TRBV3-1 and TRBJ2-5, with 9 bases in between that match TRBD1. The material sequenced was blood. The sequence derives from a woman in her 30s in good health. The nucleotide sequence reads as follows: TGTGCCGGCAGCCCGCACTGGACAGGGGATGAGACCCAGTACTTC. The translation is CAGSPHWTGDETQYF.